One and the same sample provided the 8 T cell receptor beta chains below, sequenced in a study of Ad26.COV2.S vaccination and SARS-CoV-2 variants. The treatment here: some 20 received Ad26.COV2.S at low or high dose, single or two shots; about 5 received placebo; per-sample allocation not given. Samples analyzed were those drawn on day 63 after the first vaccine or placebo injection. Assay: immunoSEQ multiplex PCR; the TCRdb copy retains only in-frame clones and omits some. Of 300,000 to 400,000 clones in the sample, about 87% were seen once. Sequencing used peripheral blood, obtained in a trial of Ad26.COV2.S vaccine versus placebo. These receptors came from a person aged 18-65 years who received the Ad26.COV2.S COVID-19 vaccine or a placebo.

The gene calls are TRBV9 and TRBJ2-3; D call uncertain. Germline assignment: CDR1 SGDLS and CDR2 YYNGEE. The CDR3 is made up of 15 amino acids. V lost 0 bases, J lost 4 bases, and 12 bases lay in between. CDR3 coding DNA: TGTGCCAGCAGCGTAGATGGGCCGCGTGCAGATACGCAGTATTTT. It encodes CASSVDGPRADTQYF.

The genes are TRBV6-2 or TRBV6-3 and TRBJ1-6; D uncertain. The germline V gene has CDR1 MNHEY and CDR2 SVGEGT. Deletions cut 4 bases from V and 8 bases from J, with 15 bases between. CDR3 length equals 15 residues. The CDR3 loop is CASSSTWTGDSPLHF. CDR3 DNA sequence: TGTGCCAGCAGTTCGACCTGGACCGGCGATTCACCCCTCCACTTT.

The V gene is TRBV5-1, the J gene TRBJ1-2; 8 bases agree with TRBD1. CDR1 and CDR2 (germline): SGHRS, YFSETQ. The CDR3 has 14 residues. Trimming removed 4 bases from V and 8 bases from J; junction bases left unmatched: 10. The chain's CDR3 is CASSGDRGTWGYTF. The CDR3 bases are TGCGCCAGCAGCGGTGACAGGGGAACTTGGGGCTACACCTTC.

The chain uses TRBV14 and TRBJ2-2, with D maybe TRBD1 (5 bases). Germline values: CDR1 SGHDN, CDR2 FVKESK. This CDR3 is 14 amino acids long. Trimming took 2 bases from V and 4 from J, leaving 8 bases between them. CDR3 in amino acids: CASSQLRATGELFF. The CDR3, as DNA: TGTGCCAGCAGCCAACTCAGGGCCACCGGGGAGCTGTTTTTT.

This clone has just one count. The chain is built from TRBV28 and TRBJ2-7, with 9 bases lining up with TRBD1. From germline, CDR1 is MDHEN and CDR2 SYDVKM. The CDR3 is made up of 15 amino acids. The junction had 8 bases not matched to a gene; V was cut back by 5 bases and J by 3 bases. The CDR3 DNA follows: TGTGCCAGCAGTCCTCCCGGGACAGGGAACTACGAGCAGTACTTC. Amino acid sequence: CASSPPGTGNYEQYF.

This chain links TRBV18 with TRBJ1-2; weak D call: TRBD1 (5 bases). This CDR3 contains 13 residues. V lost 6 bases and J 8 bases, leaving 16 bases between the germline ends. Looked up from germline, CDR1 is KGHSH and CDR2 is LQKENI. DNA of the CDR3: TGTGCCAGCTCCCTCGACAGTTCCGGGGGCTACACCTTC. Protein sequence: CASSLDSSGGYTF.

The chain is built from TRBV5-4 and TRBJ1-3, with TRBD1 as a possible D gene (5 bases). This CDR3 contains 14 residues. Germline-derived CDR1 and CDR2 are SGHNT and YYREEE (reference sequence). V was clipped by 7 bases and J by 1 base, with 12 bases between them. The CDR3 reads CASGGEKSGNTIYF. CDR3 DNA: TGTGCCAGCGGGGGGGAAAAATCTGGAAACACCATATATTTT.

This clone was observed a handful of times. V usage is TRBV4-2 and J usage is TRBJ1-2; no clear D gene. Per germline, CDR1 LGHNA and CDR2 YNFKEQ. V lost 5 bases to trimming and J lost 0 bases, with 10 bases between them. The CDR3 runs to 14 residues. CDR3 in amino acids: CASSSRRANYGYTF. CDR3 in DNA: TGTGCCAGCAGCTCTCGGCGAGCTAACTATGGCTACACCTTC.